Sequencing of this TCR beta chain was carried out in a study of cytomegalovirus exposure and HLA in healthy donors. Study-wide points: For most TCR sequences rarity was the rule, although some public TCRs occurred in many donors. An analysis that came later showed most CMV-associated TCR beta chains appearing HLA-restricted.

Germline V gives CDR1 SGHDN, CDR2 FVKESK. The CDR3 totals 13 residues. Between the trimmed V and J ends, which lost 0 bases and 6 bases, there was a span of 7 bases. This clone was found once. Its matching antigen is unknown. Primers included in the PCR were 60 Vbeta and 13 Jbeta primers. TCRdb's table, derived via immunoSEQ multiplex PCR, lists solely in-frame clones and lacks some. The table records over 100,000 clones, 65% to 80% of them present only once. The material sequenced was PBMCs. The V gene is TRBV14, the J gene TRBJ2-3, with D unclear. The TCR sequence derives from a man between 25 and 39 years old in good health and CMV-seropositive. CDR3: CASSQDLGDTQYF. The CDR3 DNA is TGTGCCAGCAGCCAAGATTTGGGCGATACGCAGTATTTT.